The T cell receptor beta chain under discussion was sequenced for a study of CD8+CD57+ T cells in acquired aplastic anemia. Overall study context: The mean DNA yield obtained from sorted CD4+ and CD8+ cells came to 3 to 3.5 ug.

Sequenced patients had shown CD8+CD57+ cell expansion by flow cytometry. Genomic DNA was employed as the template in profiling TCR beta VDJ and CDR3. One entry per CDR3 protein, called by TCRdb with MiXCR from the reads. The sample records 150,000 to 200,000 distinct CDR3 sequences, around 48% being singletons. V was shortened by 8 bases and J by 6 bases, with 8 bases between the two germline ends. The CDR3 totals 11 residues. CDR1 and CDR2 (germline): LGHDT, YNNKEL (reference sequence). This clonotype was observed at least ten times. The sample was sorted CD4+, CD8+, or CD8+CD57+ T cells (not recorded which) from PBMCs. The source is a human donor with aplastic anemia. The chain uses TRBV3-1 and TRBJ2-1, with D possibly being TRBD2 (6 bases). The CDR3 protein is CASGDFNEQFF. CDR3 bases: TGTGCCAGCGGGGACTTCAATGAGCAGTTCTTC.